This T cell receptor (beta chain) was sequenced in a study of T cell repertoires in cytomegalovirus infection. Study-wide context: Public TCR beta signature analysis indicated the presence of both CMV infection and matching HLA type.

General study findings and limits: HLA-C-restricted CMV clonotypes gave the most frequent clonotype in two of eight donors.

This clonotype was counted between two and nine times. Its antigen is as yet unknown. In TCRdb, the reads were re-called with MiXCR into one record per CDR3 protein. The table lists some 590,000 distinct CDR3 sequences, approximately 40% of them singletons. This material consisted of cultured PBMCs, taken from culture after CMV antigen stimulation. The sequence came from a human donor in good health (CMV status not recorded). Some clones in this sample may be carry-over from other donors' samples.

The CDR3 region has the DNA TGTGCCAGCACCCCGATGGGGAGCACAGATACGCAGTATTTT. It encodes CASTPMGSTDTQYF. V is TRBV12-3 or TRBV12-4 and J is TRBJ2-3; D not certain. V lost 7 bases, J lost 0 bases, and 11 bases lay in between. The CDR3 sequence is 14 residues long.